These 26 T cell receptor beta chains share one sample of origin, sequenced in a study of blood T cells in healthy people across ages. It was with a sample-barcoded 5' primer and a J-beta primer mix that a second PCR of about 7 to 12 cycles was run. TCRdb processed the 5' RACE reads anew with MiXCR; each CDR3 protein has one entry. The sample has 1.5 million to 2 million distinct CDR3 sequences; under 30% are singletons. The sequencing input was blood. These receptor sequences come from a woman aged 30 to 39 in good health.

With respect to this clonotype: This likely comes from a read error, as the CDR3 has no conserved phenylalanine or tryptophan at its end. The DNA is omitted, as the CDR3 cannot be located on it reliably, and the CDR3 follows TCRdb's listing. This chain uses TRBV11-2 with TRBJ2-1; TRBD2, the D gene given by the table, was not confirmed from the DNA. Ends included, the CDR3 has 17 residues. Germline-derived CDR1 and CDR2 are SGHAT and FQNNGV. The CDR3: CASSLEGRGAPSLSSSS.

Comment on this clonotype: This may come from a read error, since a much larger clone is one base off. The J gene is TRBJ2-7, the V gene TRBV4-3; 7 nucleotides line up with TRBD2. Germline lookup yields CDR1 LGHNA and CDR2 YSLEER. The length of the CDR3 is 16 residues. The trim removed 0 bases at V and 7 bases at J, leaving 12 bases unmatched. The CDR3 reads CASSQEVGTTRNEQYF. Here the CDR3 DNA reads TGCGCCAGCAGCCAAGAGGTGGGGACTACGAGGAATGAGCAGTACTTC.

Remarks on this clonotype: With a much larger clone just one base away, this may be a read error. V is TRBV5-1 and J is TRBJ2-1; D tentatively fits TRBD1 or TRBD2 (5 bases each). This CDR3 comprises 15 residues. Germline assignment: CDR1 SGHRS and CDR2 YFSETQ. CDR3 DNA sequence: TGCGCCGGCAGCCCCGGGACCGCCGAACGTAATGAGCAGTTCTTC. Protein sequence: CAGSPGTAERNEQFF.

This clonotype was seen a handful of times. The chain employs TRBV2 and TRBJ2-3; 7 bases are a match to TRBD2. CDR1 and CDR2 from the germline V gene are SNHLY and FYNNEI. V dropped 9 bases and J dropped 5; count of bases not matched to a gene: 8. The CDR3 spans 13 residues. The CDR3 protein is CASRDRGGDTQYF. The CDR3 nucleotides are TGTGCCAGTCGGGACCGCGGGGGAGATACGCAGTATTTT. Together with reference TRBV2 and TRBJ2-3, the CDR3 gives the full variable domain: EPEVTQTPSHQVTQMGQEVILRCVPISNHLYFYWYRQILGQKVEFLVSFYNNEISEKSEIFDDQFSVERPDGSNFTLKIRSTKLEDSAMYFCASRDRGGDTQYFGPGTRLTVL.

As for this clonotype: A much larger clone differs from this one at a single base, so this may be a read error. The CDR3 ends on some other residue instead of the conserved phenylalanine or tryptophan, so this is likely a read error. The DNA is omitted, as the CDR3 cannot be located on it reliably, and the CDR3 follows TCRdb's listing. The chain couples TRBV29-1 to TRBJ1-2; TRBD1 is the table's D call and was not checked against the DNA. In germline, CDR1 is SQVTM, CDR2 ANQGSEA. The CDR3 has 12 residues if both end residues are counted. The CDR3 sequence: CSSLRGDGGYTC.

The chain employs TRBV24-1 and TRBJ2-5; a weak D match, TRBD1 (6 bases). V dropped 6 bases and J dropped 2 bases, with 9 bases sitting between them. The CDR3 totals 13 residues. In germline, CDR1 is KGHDR, CDR2 SFDVKD. The CDR3 region has the DNA TGTGCCACCAGTTTGGGGGCTCAAGAGACCCAGTACTTC. As protein: CATSLGAQETQYF.

A few counts support this clonotype. The V call is TRBV29-1, the J call TRBJ2-7; D remains unclear. Germline CDR1 is SQVTM and CDR2 is ANQGSEA. The CDR3 totals 13 residues. The V gene lost 4 bases and the J gene lost 0 bases, with 10 bases spanning the gap. CDR3 sequence: CSVGSTISYEQYF. The CDR3 DNA is TGCAGCGTTGGAAGCACGATCTCCTACGAGCAGTACTTC.

The chain joins TRBV20-1 to TRBJ1-1; D is unclear. The CDR3 is made up of 12 amino acids. Germline V CDR1 and CDR2: DFQATT, SNEGSKA (reference sequence). Trimming left V 0 bases short and J 4 bases short, with 6 bases between. CDR3 sequence (DNA): TGCAGTGCTAGAGACGGCAGCACTGAAGCTTTCTTT. It codes for CSARDGSTEAFF.

The rearrangement uses TRBV25-1 and TRBJ1-2, with TRBD1 identical over 11 bases. This CDR3 spans 17 amino acids. Trimming at V came to 6 bases and at J to 2 bases, leaving 11 bases not matched to a gene. In germline, CDR1 is MGHDK, CDR2 SYGVNS. The CDR3 is CASSATPGQGGNYGYTF. The DNA for the CDR3 is TGTGCCAGCAGCGCCACTCCGGGACAGGGGGGAAACTATGGCTACACCTTC.

Ten or more counts support this clonotype. The V gene is TRBV11-2, the J gene TRBJ1-2; a weak D match, TRBD1 (5 bases). The CDR3 consists of 14 residues. Trimming cost V 5 bases and J 3 bases, with 13 bases left between them. CDR1 SGHAT and CDR2 FQNNGV come from the germline V gene. DNA of the CDR3: TGTGCCAGCAGCATGGGACGAAGTGACTATGGCTACACCTTC. It specifies CASSMGRSDYGYTF.

The V call is TRBV6-6, the J call TRBJ2-2, with D unresolved. CDR3 length: 16 residues. V lost 0 bases and J lost 5, with 13 bases in between. Per the germline V gene, CDR1 is MNHNY and CDR2 is SVGAGI (reference sequence). Here the CDR3 DNA reads TGTGCCAGCAGTTACTCGAAGCCGGGCCCTACCGGGGAGCTGTTTTTT. Residues: CASSYSKPGPTGELFF.

The chain has TRBV3-1 and TRBJ2-1; tentative D call: TRBD2 (5 bases). The germline CDR1 and CDR2 sequences are LGHDT and YNNKEL (reference sequence). This CDR3 comprises 18 residues. Between the trimmed V and J ends, which lost 4 bases and 6 bases, there was a span of 25 bases. The CDR3 DNA is TGTGCCAGCAGCCCCGAGGTAGCGACGACAAAATGGGGCAATGAGCAGTTCTTC. Protein sequence: CASSPEVATTKWGNEQFF.

This clonotype was detected ten times or more. The rearrangement joins TRBV9 to TRBJ2-3; D unresolved. V was clipped by 4 bases and J by 4 bases, with 10 bases between them. The CDR3 has 13 residues. The V gene's germline CDR1 is SGDLS and CDR2 YYNGEE. For the CDR3, the DNA is TGTGCCAGCAGCTCAGGTAGGGCAGATACGCAGTATTTT. It is translated as CASSSGRADTQYF.

The gene calls are TRBV13 and TRBJ2-5; 10 nucleotides match TRBD1. The CDR3 totals 16 residues. The V and J ends lost 6 bases and 3 bases, in that order; junction bases with no gene match: 10. Germline CDR1 is PRHDT and CDR2 is FYEKMQ (reference sequence). Here the CDR3 reads CASRYRDRGTEETQYF. CDR3 sequence (DNA): TGTGCCAGCAGATACCGGGACAGGGGTACTGAAGAGACCCAGTACTTC. Supplemented by reference TRBV13 and TRBJ2-5, the full variable domain reads AAGVIQSPRHLIKEKRETATLKCYPIPRHDTVYWYQQGPGQDPQFLISFYEKMQSDKGSIPDRFSAQQFSDYHSELNMSSLELGDSALYFCASRYRDRGTEETQYFGPGTRLLVL.

This clonotype was counted only a few times. The chain has TRBV7-2 and TRBJ1-2; 10 bases align to TRBD1. Germline V gene data show CDR1 as SGHTA and CDR2 as FQGNSA. CDR3 length: 14 residues. The V gene end was trimmed by 3 bases and the J gene end by 6 bases; junction bases not matched to a gene: 4. Written as DNA, the CDR3 is TGTGCCAGCAGCTTTGACAGGGGGCGAGATGGCTACACCTTC. Translated: CASSFDRGRDGYTF.

The CDR3 coding sequence is TGCAGTGCCAACGAAGGGGAGGGCAGCTCCTATAATTCACCCCTCCACTTT. Its translation is CSANEGEGSSYNSPLHF. The rearrangement uses TRBV20-1 and TRBJ1-6; a possible D gene is TRBD1 (5 bases). With 6 bases removed from V and 0 bases from J, the gap between germline ends came to 18 bases. Germline V CDR1 and CDR2: DFQATT, SNEGSKA (reference sequence). The CDR3 sequence is 17 residues long.

The chain recombines TRBV6-2 or TRBV6-3 with TRBJ2-7; D is possibly TRBD1 or TRBD2 (5 bases each). Per the germline V gene, CDR1 is MNHEY and CDR2 is SVGEGT. This CDR3 has 11 amino acids. In DNA, the CDR3 is TGTGTCCCCGGGGACCCCTACGAGCAGTACTTC. Protein product: CVPGDPYEQYF.

This clonotype was observed at least ten times. The chain joins TRBV7-9 to TRBJ2-1; D is unresolved. CDR3 length: 13 amino acids. V was pared by 2 bases and J by 10 bases, with 12 bases between. The germline V gene encodes CDR1 SEHNR and CDR2 FQNEAQ (reference sequence). The CDR3 bases are TGTGCCAGCAGCTTATTCCCGGTGATAGAGCAGTTCTTC. Its protein product is CASSLFPVIEQFF.

This clonotype occurred a few times. The rearrangement joins TRBV5-1 to TRBJ1-2; tentative D call: TRBD1 (5 bases). Trimming left V 4 bases short and J 3 bases short, with 13 bases between. Germline assignment: CDR1 SGHRS and CDR2 YFSETQ. This CDR3 has 14 residues. The CDR3 sequence: CASSPLRGDYGYTF. Here the CDR3 DNA reads TGCGCCAGCAGCCCCCTTCGGGGGGACTATGGCTACACCTTC.

This clonotype was found a few times. The chain combines TRBV12-3 or TRBV12-4 with TRBJ2-1; 9 bases map to TRBD1. The CDR3 totals 15 residues. J gave up 6 bases and V 10 bases, and 13 bases lay outside the gene matches. The CDR3 is CATMPRGTGFNEQFF. The CDR3 DNA follows: TGTGCCACCATGCCCCGGGGGACAGGGTTCAATGAGCAGTTCTTC.

This clonotype occurred many times. The chain is built from TRBV20-1 and TRBJ2-1; TRBD2 might be the D (5 bases). In germline, CDR1 is DFQATT, CDR2 SNEGSKA (reference sequence). The CDR3 length is 14 residues. The V end was cut by 1 base, the J end by 8 bases, with 15 bases between. Written as DNA, the CDR3 is TGCAGTGCTAGAGGAAGGCCTCCCGGGGATGAGCAGTTCTTC. This encodes CSARGRPPGDEQFF.

This clonotype has just a few counts. The genes are TRBV20-1 and TRBJ1-5, with D unclear. Germline CDR1 DFQATT, CDR2 SNEGSKA (reference sequence). Between the trimmed V and J ends, which lost 1 base and 1 base, there was a span of 11 bases. This CDR3 spans 15 amino acids. The CDR3 DNA follows: TGCAGTGCTAGAGTTCATGCAGGAAGCAATCAGCCCCAGCATTTT. This sequence encodes CSARVHAGSNQPQHF.

V and J are TRBV14 and TRBJ1-1; unclear D gene. The CDR3 contains 12 residues. The V and J ends lost 2 bases and 3 bases respectively, with 4 bases between them. Germline loops: CDR1 SGHDN, CDR2 FVKESK. The CDR3 region has the DNA TGTGCCAGCAGCCAATTTTACACTGAAGCTTTCTTT. Translating it yields CASSQFYTEAFF.

Only one count was recorded for this clonotype. This chain connects TRBV4-1 to TRBJ1-3; D uncertain. CDR3 length: 15 amino acids. The ends were cut back, 0 bases at V and 1 base at J, with 7 bases in the middle. CDR1 MGHRA and CDR2 YSYEKL come from the germline V gene. CDR3: CASSQDEGSGNTIYF. The CDR3 DNA follows: TGCGCCAGCAGCCAAGACGAGGGATCTGGAAACACCATATATTTT.

A few counts support this clonotype. The chain joins TRBV29-1 to TRBJ1-2, with D possibly TRBD1 on 5 matching bases. V was clipped by 4 bases and J by 0 bases, with 12 bases between them. The CDR3 sequence is 14 residues long. Germline CDR1 and CDR2: SQVTM and ANQGSEA. This CDR3 is CSVVFRDANYGYTF. In nucleotides, the CDR3 is TGCAGCGTTGTCTTCAGGGATGCTAACTATGGCTACACCTTC.

This clonotype was counted at least ten times. J is TRBJ2-5 and V is TRBV14; D is undetermined. V dropped 3 bases and J dropped 4 bases, with 6 bases sitting between them. Germline CDR1 SGHDN, CDR2 FVKESK. This CDR3 region has 12 residues. The CDR3 DNA follows: TGTGCCAGCAGCCACCTGGGAGAGACCCAGTACTTC. Its translation is CASSHLGETQYF.